Sequencing of this T cell receptor beta chain was carried out in a study of lymphopenia after photon versus proton radiotherapy. Worth noting for this clone: The antigen remains unidentified.

Method: immunoSEQ multiplex PCR; TCRdb's copy keeps in-frame clones and lacks some. The profile covers about 19,000 clones, with 75% to 95% appearing a single time and roughly 6.6% taken by the ten largest. Broader study findings: After the lymphocyte nadir, photon-treated repertoires showed oligoclonal expansion, especially of CD8+ Temra cells.

CDR3 size: 13 residues. The germline V gene has CDR1 LGHNT and CDR2 FRNRAP. V lost 7 bases and J lost 1, with 8 bases in between. V is TRBV12-5 and J is TRBJ1-5; no clear D. The source is a man aged 55 to 70 with pancreatic cancer. Source: peripheral blood, taken from a patient treated with photon-based radiotherapy. The DNA for the CDR3 is TGTGCTAGTGTCGGATTCAGCAATCAGCCCCAGCATTTT. Its protein product is CASVGFSNQPQHF. Together with reference TRBV12-5 and TRBJ1-5, the CDR3 gives the full variable domain: DARVTQTPRHKVTEMGQEVTMRCQPILGHNTVFWYRQTMMQGLELLAYFRNRAPLDDSGMPKDRFSAEMPDATLATLKIQPSEPRDSAVYFCASVGFSNQPQHFGDGTRLSIL.